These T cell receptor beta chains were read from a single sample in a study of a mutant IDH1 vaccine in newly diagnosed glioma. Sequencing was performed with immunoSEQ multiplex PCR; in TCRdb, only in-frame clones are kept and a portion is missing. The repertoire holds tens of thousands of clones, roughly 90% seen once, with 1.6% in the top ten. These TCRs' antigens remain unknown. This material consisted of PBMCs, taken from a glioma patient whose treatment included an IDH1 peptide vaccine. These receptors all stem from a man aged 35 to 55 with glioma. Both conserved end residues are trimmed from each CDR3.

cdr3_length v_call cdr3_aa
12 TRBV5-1 ASRSLGVQETQY
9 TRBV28 ASLLGVYYT
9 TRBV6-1 ASSGRDRVN
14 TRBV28 ASSFLRTSGSNTQY
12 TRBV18 ASSPLTRNNEQF
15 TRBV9 ASSVGSLAGSGETQY
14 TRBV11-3 ASSAGGAGVNNEQF
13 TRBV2 ASSPVAGTPDEQY
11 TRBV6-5 ASSFGTIYEQY
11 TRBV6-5 ASSWDGYNEQF
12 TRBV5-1 ASSLIGTNTEAF
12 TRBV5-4 ASSLETASDTQY
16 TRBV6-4 ASSDYHNKRRMNTEAF
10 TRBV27 ASSLKGHGYT
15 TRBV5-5 ASSLPPGGDPNTEAF
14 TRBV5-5 ASSDGYYRGLYEQY
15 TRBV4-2 ASSQVFPRLPGTEAF
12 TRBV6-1 ASSEGLVAGVCY
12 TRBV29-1 SVPRTGSQETQY
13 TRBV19 ASSTQGAGLNIQY
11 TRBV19 ASSPTRGTEAF
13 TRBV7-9 ASSFQGAVANTIY
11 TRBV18 ASSIEGDPEAF
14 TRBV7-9 ASSLFGREGTDTQY
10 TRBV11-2 ASSFTGYEQY
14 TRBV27 ASSLREGLRYNEQF
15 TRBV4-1 ASSQPPTLANTGELF
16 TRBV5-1 ASSLGRMSSGRVDEQY
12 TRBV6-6 ASSDRFGANVLT
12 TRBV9 ASGQEGENYGYT
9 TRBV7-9 ASSWGYEQY
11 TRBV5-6 ASSQIRGETQY